Described below is a single T cell receptor beta chain sequence and its context. Its specificity is not known. This sample is drawn from a study of T cell responses to AZD1222 COVID-19 vaccine. General study points: Only a handful of people who got AZD1222 tested seropositive at baseline.

CDR3 length: 15 amino acids. The V and J ends lost 6 bases and 1 base, in that order; junction bases with no gene match: 8. Germline assignment: CDR1 LNHDA and CDR2 SQIVND (reference sequence). Clones were sequenced by immunoSEQ multiplex PCR, and TCRdb holds only the in-frame ones, with some missing. The sample has roughly 140,000 clones; just over 90% are singletons. The sequence came from an adult in good health. This sequence joins TRBV19 and TRBJ2-7, with 8 bases aligning to TRBD1. The sample here was peripheral blood, taken on day 0 of MenACWY control vaccination. This chain's CDR3 is CASSPGTGPSYEQYF. The DNA of the CDR3 is TGTGCCAGTAGCCCCGGGACAGGACCATCCTACGAGCAGTACTTC.